Following are 12 T cell receptor beta chains from one sample sequenced in a study of cytomegalovirus exposure and HLA in healthy donors. The PCR used 60 Vbeta and 13 Jbeta primers. Using immunoSEQ multiplex PCR, the repertoire was profiled, and TCRdb retains in-frame clones only, with some absent. The sample includes 150,000 to 200,000 clones, approximately 81% seen only once; the top ten take approximately 1.9%. Sequencing used PBMCs. These TCRs come from a young man in good health and CMV-seronegative.

The CDR3 loop reads CASSKGDRDPLTDTQYF. In nucleotides, the CDR3 is TGTGCCAGCAGTAAGGGGGACAGGGACCCTCTCACAGATACGCAGTATTTT. The V call is TRBV25-1, the J call TRBJ2-3; TRBD1 matches 9 bases. The CDR3 consists of 17 residues. CDR1 is MGHDK and CDR2 is SYGVNS in the germline V gene. Germline trimming cut 5 bases from V and 2 bases from J; bases unmatched to any gene: 11.

The J gene is TRBJ2-5, the V gene TRBV28, with TRBD2 identical over 7 bases. TRBJ2-7 matches the DNA end more closely, so the J call is doubtful. The germline V gene has CDR1 MDHEN and CDR2 SYDVKM. CDR3 length: 12 residues. For the CDR3, the DNA is TGTGCCAGCTTGAGCGGGACCTACGAGCAGTACTTC. It is translated as CASLSGTYEQYF.

The V call is TRBV13, the J call TRBJ2-7; 9 bases map to TRBD1. Germline V gives CDR1 PRHDT, CDR2 FYEKMQ (reference sequence). CDR3 length equals 17 residues. Trimming took 5 bases from V and 5 from J; bases not matched to a gene: 16. The CDR3 nucleotides are TGTGCCAGCAGCCCTGAAATTACCTCCGGGACAGGGAACGAGCAGTACTTC. This sequence encodes CASSPEITSGTGNEQYF.

This chain connects TRBV5-8 to TRBJ2-3; 11 nucleotides match TRBD2. Germline V CDR1 and CDR2: SGHTS, YDEGEE. The V gene end was trimmed by 4 bases and the J gene end by 2 bases; junction bases not matched to a gene: 6. CDR3 size: 16 residues. This CDR3 is CASSKGTSGYTDTQYF. The CDR3 DNA is TGTGCCAGCAGCAAGGGGACTAGCGGATACACAGATACGCAGTATTTT.

The chain uses TRBV4-1 and TRBJ2-1, with 8 bases lining up with TRBD2. The CDR3 is made up of 14 amino acids. Germline values: CDR1 MGHRA, CDR2 YSYEKL. Unmatched junction bases numbered 6, after V lost 6 bases and J lost 5 bases. CDR3 amino acids: CASRRTSSDNEQFF. Here the CDR3 DNA reads TGCGCCAGCAGGCGGACTAGCTCGGACAATGAGCAGTTCTTC.

The chain uses TRBV9 and TRBJ2-3, with TRBD2 as a possible D gene (6 bases). Trimming removed 4 bases from V and 4 bases from J, with 10 bases in between. This CDR3 contains 13 residues. Looked up from germline, CDR1 is SGDLS and CDR2 is YYNGEE. The CDR3 DNA is TGTGCCAGCAGCCTGGGACTCCCAGATACGCAGTATTTT. Protein product: CASSLGLPDTQYF. Full variable domain (remainder filled in from reference TRBV9 and TRBJ2-3): DSGVTQTPKHLITATGQRVTLRCSPRSGDLSVYWYQQSLDQGLQFLIQYYNGEERAKGNILERFSAQQFPDLHSELNLSSLELGDSALYFCASSLGLPDTQYFGPGTRLTVL.

The chain carries TRBV7-8 and TRBJ1-1; perhaps TRBD1 as D (6 bases). This CDR3 region has 17 residues. The V end was cut by 0 bases, the J end by 5 bases, with 19 bases between. The V gene's germline CDR1 is SGHVS and CDR2 FQNEAQ. The CDR3 loop is CASSLAWKGRGKTEAFF. The CDR3 DNA follows: TGTGCCAGCAGCTTAGCGTGGAAAGGCAGGGGTAAAACTGAAGCTTTCTTT.

This sequence joins TRBV6-1 and TRBJ1-5; 7 nucleotides agree with TRBD1. Germline V gives CDR1 MNHNS, CDR2 SASEGT. The CDR3 has 13 amino acids. After removal of 9 bases from V and 6 bases from J, the junction contained 8 bases not matched to a gene. CDR3 loop: CASSTGQAQPQHF. CDR3 coding DNA: TGTGCCAGTTCGACAGGGCAGGCTCAGCCCCAGCATTTT.

The chain combines TRBV6-5 with TRBJ2-7; D may be TRBD1 (5 bases). Trimming took off 4 bases at V and 3 bases at J, with 16 bases between the two ends. The CDR3 runs 15 residues. From germline, CDR1 is MNHEY and CDR2 SVGAGI. Written as DNA, the CDR3 is TGTGCCAGCAGTTCCATTTTCGGACAAGACTACGAGCAGTACTTC. The encoded protein is CASSSIFGQDYEQYF.

This clone was recorded once. V gene TRBV7-9 combines with J gene TRBJ2-1, with 9 bases that match TRBD1. The germline gives CDR1 SEHNR, CDR2 FQNEAQ (reference sequence). Unmatched junction bases numbered 6, after V lost 3 bases and J lost 0 bases. There are 17 residues in the CDR3. In nucleotides, the CDR3 is TGTGCCAGCAGCTTTATAAGGGGACAGGGCTCCTACAATGAGCAGTTCTTC. This translates into CASSFIRGQGSYNEQFF. Combining the CDR3 with reference TRBV7-9 and TRBJ2-1 gives the whole variable domain DTGVSQNPRHKITKRGQNVTFRCDPISEHNRLYWYRQTLGQGPEFLTYFQNEAQLEKSRLLSDRFSAERPKGSFSTLEIQRTEQGDSAMYLCASSFIRGQGSYNEQFFGPGTRLTVL.

V and J are TRBV29-1 and TRBJ1-1; 10 bases agree with TRBD1. V was pared by 4 bases and J by 5 bases, with 4 bases of the junction left unmatched. Germline V lookup: CDR1 SQVTM, CDR2 ANQGSEA. The CDR3 consists of 13 residues. This CDR3 reads CSVGGQGRTEAFF. The DNA for the CDR3 is TGCAGCGTTGGGGGACAGGGGAGGACTGAAGCTTTCTTT.

V usage is TRBV29-1 and J usage is TRBJ2-7, with a possible D match to TRBD1 (6 bases). Germline CDR1 SQVTM, CDR2 ANQGSEA. The CDR3 is 12 amino acids. The germline V and J ends were trimmed by 5 bases and 0 bases, with 8 bases remaining between them. In DNA, the CDR3 is TGCAGCGTTCGGACAGCCTCCTACGAGCAGTACTTC. Its translation: CSVRTASYEQYF.